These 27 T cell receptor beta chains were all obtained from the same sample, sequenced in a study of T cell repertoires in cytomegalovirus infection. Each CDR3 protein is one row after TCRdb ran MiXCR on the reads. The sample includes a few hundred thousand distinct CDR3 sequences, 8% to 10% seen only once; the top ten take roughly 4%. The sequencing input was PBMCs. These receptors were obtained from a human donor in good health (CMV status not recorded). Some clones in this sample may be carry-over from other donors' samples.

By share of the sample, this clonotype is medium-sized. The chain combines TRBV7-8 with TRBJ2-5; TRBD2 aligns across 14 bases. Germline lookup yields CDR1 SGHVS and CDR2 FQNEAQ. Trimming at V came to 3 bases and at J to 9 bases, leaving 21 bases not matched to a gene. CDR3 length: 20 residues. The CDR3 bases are TGTGCCAGCAGCTTGGCGGGACTAGCGGGGGCACAAACCCGACGGTGGGCCCAGTACTTC. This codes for CASSLAGLAGAQTRRWAQYF.

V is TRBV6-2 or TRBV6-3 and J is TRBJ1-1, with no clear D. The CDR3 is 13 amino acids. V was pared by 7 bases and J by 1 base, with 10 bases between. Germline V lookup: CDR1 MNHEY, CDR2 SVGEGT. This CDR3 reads CASTKAENTEAFF. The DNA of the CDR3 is TGTGCCAGCACGAAGGCCGAGAACACTGAAGCTTTCTTT.

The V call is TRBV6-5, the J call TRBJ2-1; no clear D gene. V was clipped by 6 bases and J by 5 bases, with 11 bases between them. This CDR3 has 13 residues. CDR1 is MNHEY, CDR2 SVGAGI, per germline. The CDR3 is CASRLLPNNEQFF. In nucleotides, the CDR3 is TGTGCCAGCAGACTACTCCCCAACAATGAGCAGTTCTTC.

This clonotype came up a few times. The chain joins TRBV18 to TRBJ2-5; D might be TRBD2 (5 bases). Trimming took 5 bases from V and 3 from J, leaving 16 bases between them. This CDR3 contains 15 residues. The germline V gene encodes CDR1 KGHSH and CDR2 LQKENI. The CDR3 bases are TGTGCCAGCTCAAAAAACCGGGGATTGGAAGAGACCCAGTACTTC. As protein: CASSKNRGLEETQYF.

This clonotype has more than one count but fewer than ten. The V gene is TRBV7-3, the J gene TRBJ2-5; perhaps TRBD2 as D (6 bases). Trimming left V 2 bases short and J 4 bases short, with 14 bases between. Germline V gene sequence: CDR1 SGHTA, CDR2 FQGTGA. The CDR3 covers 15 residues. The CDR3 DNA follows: TGTGCCAGCAGCTTAGGCCTTAGCGGAGGAGAGACCCAGTACTTC. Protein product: CASSLGLSGGETQYF.

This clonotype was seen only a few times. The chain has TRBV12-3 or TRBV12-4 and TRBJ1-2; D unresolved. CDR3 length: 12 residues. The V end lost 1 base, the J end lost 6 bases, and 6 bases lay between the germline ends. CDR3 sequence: CASSLEGNGYTF. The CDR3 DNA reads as TGTGCCAGCAGTTTAGAGGGAAATGGCTACACCTTC.

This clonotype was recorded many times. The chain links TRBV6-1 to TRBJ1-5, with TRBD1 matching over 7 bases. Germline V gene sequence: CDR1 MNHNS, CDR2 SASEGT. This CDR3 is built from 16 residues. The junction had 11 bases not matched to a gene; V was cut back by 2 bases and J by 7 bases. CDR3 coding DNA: TGTGCCAGCAGTGAAAAGGGAGGGGGCGCGAGGCAGCCCCAGCATTTT. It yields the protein CASSEKGGGARQPQHF.

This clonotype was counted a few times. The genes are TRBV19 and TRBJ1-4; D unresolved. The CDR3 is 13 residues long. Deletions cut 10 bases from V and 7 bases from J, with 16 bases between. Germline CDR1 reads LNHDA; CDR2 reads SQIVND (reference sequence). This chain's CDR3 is CAIAGGPSEKLFF. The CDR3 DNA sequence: TGTGCCATCGCTGGCGGGCCAAGTGAAAAACTGTTTTTT.

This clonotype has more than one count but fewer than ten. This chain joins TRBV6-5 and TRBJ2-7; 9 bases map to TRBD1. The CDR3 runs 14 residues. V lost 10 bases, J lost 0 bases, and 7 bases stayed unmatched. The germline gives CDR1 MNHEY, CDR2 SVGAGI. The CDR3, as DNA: TGTGCCACAAAAGGGACAGGGAGCTCCTACGAGCAGTACTTC. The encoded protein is CATKGTGSSYEQYF.

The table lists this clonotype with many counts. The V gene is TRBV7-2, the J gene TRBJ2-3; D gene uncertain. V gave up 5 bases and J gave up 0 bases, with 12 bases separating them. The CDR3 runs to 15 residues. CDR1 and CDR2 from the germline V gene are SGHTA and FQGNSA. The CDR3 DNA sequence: TGTGCCAGCAGCCCGTTGCCAGTTAGCACAGATACGCAGTATTTT. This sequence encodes CASSPLPVSTDTQYF.

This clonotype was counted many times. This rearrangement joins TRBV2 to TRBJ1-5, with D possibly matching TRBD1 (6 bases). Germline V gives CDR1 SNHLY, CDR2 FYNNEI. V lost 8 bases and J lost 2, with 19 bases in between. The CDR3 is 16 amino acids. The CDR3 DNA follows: TGTGCCAGCGGTCCGGAGGGGGGTCGGCGCAATCAGCCCCAGCATTTT. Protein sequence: CASGPEGGRRNQPQHF.

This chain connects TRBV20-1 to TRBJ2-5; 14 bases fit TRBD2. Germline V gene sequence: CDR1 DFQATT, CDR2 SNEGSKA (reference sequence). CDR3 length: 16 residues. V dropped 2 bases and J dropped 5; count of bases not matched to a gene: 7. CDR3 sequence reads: CSARTGTSGRGETQYF. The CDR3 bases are TGCAGTGCTAGAACCGGGACTAGCGGGAGAGGGGAGACCCAGTACTTC.

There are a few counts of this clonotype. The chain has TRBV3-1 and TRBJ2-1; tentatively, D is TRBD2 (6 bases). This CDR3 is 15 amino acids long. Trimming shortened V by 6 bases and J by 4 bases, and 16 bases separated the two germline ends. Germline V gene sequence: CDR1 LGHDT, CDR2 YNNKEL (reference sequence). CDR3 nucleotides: TGTGCCAGCAGGACTCGGCGGGCGGGGTACAATGAGCAGTTCTTC. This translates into CASRTRRAGYNEQFF.

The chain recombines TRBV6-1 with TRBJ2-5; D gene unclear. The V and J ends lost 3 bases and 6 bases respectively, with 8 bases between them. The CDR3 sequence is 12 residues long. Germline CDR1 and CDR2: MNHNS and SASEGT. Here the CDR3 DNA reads TGTGCCAGCAGTGACCCTGGGCAGACCCAGTACTTC. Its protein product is CASSDPGQTQYF.

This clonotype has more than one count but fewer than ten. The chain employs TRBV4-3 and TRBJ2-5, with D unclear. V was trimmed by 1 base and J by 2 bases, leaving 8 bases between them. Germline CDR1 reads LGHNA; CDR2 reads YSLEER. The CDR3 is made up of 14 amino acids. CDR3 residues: CASSQGLGQETQYF. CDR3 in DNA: TGCGCCAGCAGCCAAGGACTTGGACAAGAGACCCAGTACTTC.

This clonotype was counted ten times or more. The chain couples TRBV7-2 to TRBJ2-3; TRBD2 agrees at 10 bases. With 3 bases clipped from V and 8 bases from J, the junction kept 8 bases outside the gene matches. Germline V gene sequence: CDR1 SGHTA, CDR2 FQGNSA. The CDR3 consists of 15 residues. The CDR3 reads CASSFPGTSVLTQYF. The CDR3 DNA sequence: TGTGCCAGCAGCTTTCCCGGGACTAGCGTTCTTACGCAGTATTTT. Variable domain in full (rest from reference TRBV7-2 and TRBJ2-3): GAGVSQSPSNKVTEKGKDVELRCDPISGHTALYWYRQSLGQGLEFLIYFQGNSAPDKSGLPSDRFSAERTGGSVSTLTIQRTQQEDSAVYLCASSFPGTSVLTQYFGPGTRLTVL.

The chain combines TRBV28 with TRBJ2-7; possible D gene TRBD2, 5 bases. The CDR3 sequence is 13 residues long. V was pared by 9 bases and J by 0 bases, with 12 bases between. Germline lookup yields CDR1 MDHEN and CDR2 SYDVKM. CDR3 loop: CASLTRDSYEQYF. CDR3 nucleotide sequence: TGTGCCAGTCTAACCCGGGACTCCTACGAGCAGTACTTC.

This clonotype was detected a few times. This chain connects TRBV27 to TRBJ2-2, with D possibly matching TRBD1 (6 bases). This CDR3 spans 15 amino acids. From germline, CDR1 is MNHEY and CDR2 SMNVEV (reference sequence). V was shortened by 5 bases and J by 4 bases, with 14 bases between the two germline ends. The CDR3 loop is CASSPQGSGTGELFF. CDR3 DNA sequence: TGTGCCAGCAGTCCTCAGGGGAGCGGCACCGGGGAGCTGTTTTTT.

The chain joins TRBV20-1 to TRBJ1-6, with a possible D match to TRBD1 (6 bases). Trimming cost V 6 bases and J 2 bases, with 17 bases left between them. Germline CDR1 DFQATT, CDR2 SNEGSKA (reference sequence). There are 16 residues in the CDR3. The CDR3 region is CSAAQGGRAYNSPLHF. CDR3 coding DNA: TGCAGTGCGGCACAGGGAGGGAGGGCCTATAATTCACCCCTCCACTTT.

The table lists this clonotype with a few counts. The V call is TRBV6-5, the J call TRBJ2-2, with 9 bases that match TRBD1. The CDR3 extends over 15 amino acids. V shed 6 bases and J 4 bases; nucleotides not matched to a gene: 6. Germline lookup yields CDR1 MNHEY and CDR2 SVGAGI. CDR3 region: CASRTGGESTGELFF. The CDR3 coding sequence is TGTGCCAGCAGAACAGGGGGCGAAAGCACCGGGGAGCTGTTTTTT.

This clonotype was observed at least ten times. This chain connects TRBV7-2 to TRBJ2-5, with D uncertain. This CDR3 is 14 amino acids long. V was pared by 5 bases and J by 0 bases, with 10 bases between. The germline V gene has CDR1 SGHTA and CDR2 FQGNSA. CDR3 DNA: TGTGCCAGCAGCGTCGTTCGAAACCAAGAGACCCAGTACTTC. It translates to CASSVVRNQETQYF.

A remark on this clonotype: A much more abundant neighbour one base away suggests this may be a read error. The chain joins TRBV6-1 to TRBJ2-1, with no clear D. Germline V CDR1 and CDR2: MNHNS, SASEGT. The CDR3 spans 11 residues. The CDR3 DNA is TGTGCCAGCAGAACCTACAATGGGCAGTTCTTC. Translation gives CASRTYNGQFF.

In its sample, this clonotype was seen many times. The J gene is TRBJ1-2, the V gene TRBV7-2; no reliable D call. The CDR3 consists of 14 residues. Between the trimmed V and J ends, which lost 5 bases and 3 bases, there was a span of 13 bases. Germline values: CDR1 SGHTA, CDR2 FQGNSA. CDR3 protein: CASSRAGNDYGYTF. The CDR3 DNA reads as TGTGCCAGCAGCCGCGCCGGGAACGACTATGGCTACACCTTC.

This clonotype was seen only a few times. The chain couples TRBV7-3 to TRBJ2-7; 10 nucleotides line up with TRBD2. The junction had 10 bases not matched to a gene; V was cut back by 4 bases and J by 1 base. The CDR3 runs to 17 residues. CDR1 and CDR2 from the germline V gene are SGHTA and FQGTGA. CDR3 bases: TGTGCCAGCAGCTCGATAGTGGCTAGCGGGAGTTCCTACGAGCAGTACTTC. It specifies CASSSIVASGSSYEQYF.

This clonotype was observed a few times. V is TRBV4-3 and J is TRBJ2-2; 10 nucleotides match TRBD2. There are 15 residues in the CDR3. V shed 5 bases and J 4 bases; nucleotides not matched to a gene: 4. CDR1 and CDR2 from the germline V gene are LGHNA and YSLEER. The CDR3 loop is CASSERGGFTGELFF. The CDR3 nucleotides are TGCGCCAGCAGCGAGCGGGGGGGTTTCACCGGGGAGCTGTTTTTT.

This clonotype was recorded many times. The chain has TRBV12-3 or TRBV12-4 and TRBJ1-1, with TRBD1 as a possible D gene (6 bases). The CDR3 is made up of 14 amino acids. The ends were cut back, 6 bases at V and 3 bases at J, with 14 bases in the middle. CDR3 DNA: TGTGCCAGCAGAGTCGGACAGAGATACACTGAAGCTTTCTTT. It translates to CASRVGQRYTEAFF.

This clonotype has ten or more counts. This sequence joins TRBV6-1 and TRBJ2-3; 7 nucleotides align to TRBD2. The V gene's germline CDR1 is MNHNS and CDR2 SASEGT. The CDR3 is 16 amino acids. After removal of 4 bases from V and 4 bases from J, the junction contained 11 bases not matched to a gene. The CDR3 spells CASSGTSGTGADTQYF. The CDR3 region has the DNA TGTGCCAGCAGTGGAACCAGCGGGACCGGGGCAGATACGCAGTATTTT.